The sequence of this T cell receptor beta chain was determined in a study of T cells in Graves' hyperthyroidism and ophthalmopathy. It was RNA transcripts that yielded the amplified TCR beta CDR3 regions. With the HTBI primer set, the TCR CDR3 went through a first round of RT-PCR. In TCRdb, the multiplex PCR reads were re-called with MiXCR into one record per CDR3 protein. The sample holds about 620,000 distinct CDR3 sequences, about 16% seen once. This clonotype was observed a handful of times. The CDR3 contains 13 residues. Germline V CDR1 and CDR2: LNHDA, SQIVND (reference sequence). Trimming removed 11 bases from V and 1 base from J; junction bases left unmatched: 6.

This TCR was sampled from a woman in her 30s with Graves' hyperthyroidism. The V call is TRBV19, the J call TRBJ2-7, with TRBD1 matching over 9 bases. The sequencing input was blood. CDR3 DNA sequence: TGTGCCGCTGGGACAGGGATATCCTACGAGCAGTACTTC. Protein: CAAGTGISYEQYF.